The 5 T cell receptor beta chains below come from one sample, sequenced in a study of post-analysis software for immune sequencing data. These receptors' targets are unknown. Built from TCR beta cDNA, the libraries had unique molecular identifiers in them. TCRdb re-called the PCR reads with MiXCR, one entry per CDR3 protein. The sample has 650,000 to 850,000 distinct CDR3 sequences, 53% seen once. Study results and limitations: About five TRBV segments occurring more often in patients than controls included TRBV5-6, TRBV5-1 and TRBV20-1.

Material: blood. All receptors derive from a girl aged 5-17 years with multiple sclerosis.

This clonotype was seen more than once but under ten times. The chain is built from TRBV18 and TRBJ2-3, with D maybe TRBD1 (6 bases). The CDR3 covers 14 residues. Germline V gives CDR1 KGHSH, CDR2 LQKENI. The V gene lost 5 bases and the J gene lost 5 bases, with 14 bases spanning the gap. The CDR3 DNA is TGTGCCAGCTCAACGACGCGAGGGGGAGATACGCAGTATTTT. This encodes CASSTTRGGDTQYF.

This clonotype was detected only once. The rearrangement uses TRBV6-6 and TRBJ2-4, with 9 bases matching TRBD1. The end of the DNA fits TRBJ2-7 better, so the J call may be wrong. CDR3 length equals 15 residues. From germline, CDR1 is MNHNY and CDR2 SVGAGI (reference sequence). The CDR3 loop reads CASRTRDRAQYEQYF. CDR3 nucleotides: TGTGCCAGCAGAACCCGGGACAGGGCTCAATACGAGCAGTACTTC.

V gene TRBV5-6 combines with J gene TRBJ2-7; the D is unclear. The CDR3 spans 15 residues. The germline gives CDR1 SGHDT, CDR2 YYEEEE. Trimming shortened V by 0 bases and J by 3 bases, and 13 bases separated the two germline ends. The CDR3 nucleotides read TGTGCCAGCAGCTTGGCCCCGGGCAGAGACTACGAGCAGTACTTC. Its translation: CASSLAPGRDYEQYF.

This sequence joins TRBV12-5 and TRBJ2-3, with 10 bases lining up with TRBD2. The J segment lost 0 bases and the V segment lost 6 bases, leaving 12 bases of the junction unmatched. CDR3 length equals 18 residues. Germline CDR1 reads LGHNT; CDR2 reads FRNRAP. The CDR3 bases are TGTGCTAGTGGGGTTTTCTGGACTAGCGGAAGTAGCACAGATACGCAGTATTTT. The encoded protein is CASGVFWTSGSSTDTQYF.

The chain recombines TRBV12-3 or TRBV12-4 with TRBJ1-2, with TRBD1 matching over 9 bases. V was clipped by 6 bases and J by 1 base; unmatched bases: 6. This CDR3 is built from 15 residues. The CDR3: CASSKTGGGNYGYTF. The CDR3 nucleotides are TGTGCCAGCAGCAAGACAGGGGGAGGTAACTATGGCTACACCTTC.